One sample yielded the 20 T cell receptor beta chains listed below, sequenced in a study of identical twins. TCRdb re-derived calls from the 5' RACE reads in MiXCR, one entry per CDR3 protein. The sample carries nearly 650,000 distinct CDR3 sequences, about 7% recorded once. These data were also filed under a second study, of yellow fever vaccine responses in identical twins.

Sequencing used PBMCs. Every receptor here comes from a woman younger than 35 in good health.

The CDR3 sequence: CASSARMNTEAFF. CDR3 sequence (DNA): TGTGCCAGCAGTGCTAGAATGAACACTGAAGCTTTCTTT. The rearrangement joins TRBV6-1 to TRBJ1-1; no reliable D call. The germline CDR1 and CDR2 sequences are MNHNS and SASEGT. There are 13 residues in the CDR3. V lost 4 bases, J lost 0 bases, and 6 bases lay in between.

This chain links TRBV3-1 with TRBJ2-2; D may correspond to TRBD1 or TRBD2 (5 bases each). V lost 5 bases and J lost 0, with 10 bases in between. Germline lookup yields CDR1 LGHDT and CDR2 YNNKEL (reference sequence). The CDR3 runs 15 residues. CDR3 bases: TGTGCCAGCAGCGCCCGGGACGCGAACACCGGGGAGCTGTTTTTT. Translated: CASSARDANTGELFF.

The table lists this clonotype with a few counts. The CDR3 DNA is TGCAGCGACACCGGGACCCTATACAATGAGCAGTTCTTC. It codes for CSDTGTLYNEQFF. The J gene is TRBJ2-1, the V gene TRBV29-1; D assignment may be TRBD1 or TRBD2 (5 bases each). V was clipped by 7 bases and J by 4 bases, with 14 bases between them. Germline V gives CDR1 SQVTM, CDR2 ANQGSEA. This CDR3 is built from 13 residues.

V and J are TRBV27 and TRBJ2-1; tentatively, D is TRBD1 (5 bases). Looked up from germline, CDR1 is MNHEY and CDR2 is SMNVEV (reference sequence). Deletions cut 5 bases from V and 9 bases from J, with 14 bases between. The CDR3 runs 13 residues. This CDR3 is CASSPSKGIEQFF. CDR3 nucleotide sequence: TGTGCCAGCAGTCCAAGTAAGGGGATTGAGCAGTTCTTC.

The chain is built from TRBV6-2 or TRBV6-3 and TRBJ2-1; perhaps TRBD1 as D (6 bases). The CDR3 runs 17 residues. V lost 1 base, J lost 5 bases, and 18 bases lay in between. Per the germline V gene, CDR1 is MNHEY and CDR2 is SVGEGT. This CDR3 reads CASSYWIYATGDNEQFF. As DNA, the CDR3 is TGTGCCAGCAGTTACTGGATTTACGCGACAGGAGACAATGAGCAGTTCTTC.

This clonotype was found many times. The chain links TRBV12-3 or TRBV12-4 to TRBJ2-5, with D possibly matching TRBD2 (7 bases). The CDR3 spans 15 residues. V gave up 7 bases and J gave up 0 bases, with 15 bases separating them. CDR3 sequence reads: CASKGGHPDQETQYF. CDR3 bases: TGTGCCAGCAAGGGGGGGCATCCAGACCAAGAGACCCAGTACTTC.

The table lists this clonotype with a few counts. CDR3: CASSERLASDTQYF. The CDR3 DNA is TGTGCCAGCAGTGAACGATTAGCTTCAGATACGCAGTATTTT. V gene TRBV25-1 combines with J gene TRBJ2-3, with D hard to call. From germline, CDR1 is MGHDK and CDR2 SYGVNS. The length of the CDR3 is 14 residues. V gave up 2 bases and J gave up 4 bases, with 10 bases separating them.

V usage is TRBV14 and J usage is TRBJ1-2, with 7 nucleotides matching TRBD1. This CDR3 is 14 amino acids long. Germline loops: CDR1 SGHDN, CDR2 FVKESK. Trimming cost V 3 bases and J 7 bases; bases outside gene matches: 8. The CDR3 region is CASSHRGQEGGYTF. The CDR3 region has the DNA TGTGCCAGCAGCCATAGAGGACAGGAAGGTGGCTACACCTTC.

Ten or more counts support this clonotype. V is TRBV3-1 and J is TRBJ2-1; D possibly matches TRBD1 or TRBD2 (6 bases each). This CDR3 is 17 amino acids long. Germline-derived CDR1 and CDR2 are LGHDT and YNNKEL (reference sequence). V was clipped by 0 bases and J by 0 bases, with 12 bases between them. This chain's CDR3 is CASSQDSWGASYNEQFF. CDR3 in DNA: TGTGCCAGCAGCCAAGATTCTTGGGGGGCCTCCTACAATGAGCAGTTCTTC.

This sequence joins TRBV9 and TRBJ2-2; 8 nucleotides align to TRBD2. The CDR3 spans 16 residues. The germline V gene encodes CDR1 SGDLS and CDR2 YYNGEE. Trimming at V came to 3 bases and at J to 4 bases, leaving 8 bases not matched to a gene. The CDR3 region is CASSAPGLVGTGELFF. Here the CDR3 DNA reads TGTGCCAGCAGCGCCCCGGGACTAGTTGGCACCGGGGAGCTGTTTTTT. The full variable domain, completed using reference TRBV9 and TRBJ2-2, is DSGVTQTPKHLITATGQRVTLRCSPRSGDLSVYWYQQSLDQGLQFLIQYYNGEERAKGNILERFSAQQFPDLHSELNLSSLELGDSALYFCASSAPGLVGTGELFFGEGSRLTVL.

The V gene is TRBV12-3 or TRBV12-4, the J gene TRBJ2-1, with 9 bases aligning to TRBD2. The CDR3 contains 20 residues. Unmatched junction bases numbered 14, after V lost 2 bases and J lost 0 bases. The CDR3 protein is CASSLYLAGTHFNSYNEQFF. The CDR3 region has the DNA TGTGCCAGCAGTTTATATCTAGCGGGGACTCATTTCAACTCCTACAATGAGCAGTTCTTC.

The chain joins TRBV9 to TRBJ2-1; D gene uncertain. V was pared by 6 bases and J by 7 bases, with 20 bases between. Germline lookup yields CDR1 SGDLS and CDR2 YYNGEE. This CDR3 is built from 15 residues. CDR3 sequence: CASKERLGLENEQFF. CDR3 bases: TGTGCCAGCAAAGAAAGATTAGGGCTAGAAAATGAGCAGTTCTTC.

This clonotype has a handful of counts. The rearrangement links TRBV10-3 to TRBJ2-7, with D perhaps TRBD1 or TRBD2 (6 bases each). The CDR3 has 13 residues. The germline V gene encodes CDR1 ENHRY and CDR2 SYGVKD. Trimming stripped 6 bases from V and 6 bases from J, with 15 bases between. The CDR3 protein is CAIREGGRGEQYF. CDR3 DNA: TGTGCCATCAGGGAGGGGGGCAGAGGCGAGCAGTACTTC.

The V and J genes are TRBV18 and TRBJ2-3; D possibly uses TRBD1 or TRBD2 (5 bases each). V was trimmed by 5 bases and J by 5 bases, leaving 20 bases between them. This CDR3 spans 16 amino acids. Per germline, CDR1 KGHSH and CDR2 LQKENI. The CDR3 here is CASSYGTTVVGDTQYF. CDR3 coding DNA: TGTGCCAGCTCATACGGGACGACCGTCGTGGGAGATACGCAGTATTTT.

This clonotype was recorded a few times. The chain has TRBV5-6 and TRBJ2-1; D may correspond to TRBD1 or TRBD2 (5 bases each). Deletions cut 2 bases from V and 2 bases from J, with 11 bases between. The CDR3 contains 15 residues. Germline-derived CDR1 and CDR2 are SGHDT and YYEEEE. The CDR3 DNA sequence: TGTGCCAGCAGCTTTACGGGGACCGCCTACAATGAGCAGTTCTTC. It translates to CASSFTGTAYNEQFF.

This clonotype was observed many times. CDR3 nucleotide sequence: TGTGCCAGCAGTTCAGGCAGGAACACTGAAGCTTTCTTT. Translating it yields CASSSGRNTEAFF. The rearrangement joins TRBV6-4 to TRBJ1-1; D call uncertain. Looked up from germline, CDR1 is MRHNA and CDR2 is SNTAGT. Trimming removed 5 bases from V and 1 base from J, with 8 bases in between. There are 13 residues in the CDR3.

This clonotype was counted many times. The gene calls are TRBV15 and TRBJ1-2, with D tentatively TRBD1 (5 bases). CDR1 LNHNV and CDR2 YYDKDF come from the germline V gene (reference sequence). The CDR3 totals 15 residues. V lost 0 bases, J lost 4 bases, and 12 bases lay in between. CDR3 residues: CATSRDGGPSYGYTF. DNA of the CDR3: TGTGCCACCAGCAGAGATGGGGGACCCAGCTATGGCTACACCTTC.

The sample holds many counts of this clonotype. J is TRBJ1-5 and V is TRBV15; possible D gene TRBD1, 6 bases. Germline V gene lookup returns CDR1 LNHNV and CDR2 YYDKDF (reference sequence). Between the trimmed V and J ends, which lost 2 bases and 5 bases, there was a span of 16 bases. This CDR3 is built from 16 residues. The CDR3 protein is CATSRSRGQGHQPQHF. The CDR3 bases are TGTGCCACCAGCAGATCTAGAGGTCAGGGGCATCAGCCCCAGCATTTT.

This clonotype was counted only a few times. CDR3 bases: TGCAGTGCTAGAGAAGGCGGGAGGGCCCCCTACAATGAGCAGTTCTTC. This gives the protein CSAREGGRAPYNEQFF. The chain couples TRBV20-1 to TRBJ2-1; 9 bases match TRBD2. The CDR3 covers 16 residues. Germline trimming cut 0 bases from V and 2 bases from J; bases unmatched to any gene: 5. The germline gives CDR1 DFQATT, CDR2 SNEGSKA (reference sequence).

The chain couples TRBV7-2 to TRBJ2-5, with 12 nucleotides matching TRBD2. The germline V gene encodes CDR1 SGHTA and CDR2 FQGNSA. CDR3 length equals 19 residues. The V segment lost 0 bases and the J segment 5 bases; nucleotides outside the gene matches: 13. The CDR3 loop reads CASSLARLAGGPLGETQYF. The CDR3 region has the DNA TGTGCCAGCAGCTTAGCGCGGCTAGCGGGGGGGCCCCTGGGGGAGACCCAGTACTTC.